This entry concerns a single T cell receptor beta chain. What it binds is not known. This sample is part of a study of T cells in localized non-small cell lung cancer. Study observations and caveats: Adjacent lung had a median 57 of the 100 largest tumor clones. The greatest T cell clonality was found in uninvolved adjacent lung (higher than in tumor). Blood T cell density predicted longer survival; adjacent-lung clonality, shorter. Heterogeneity cannot be ruled out, as sequencing used one tumor region only.

Only in-frame clones appear in the TCRdb table, and some are missing; sequencing was by immunoSEQ multiplex PCR. This table holds roughly 40,000 clones, roughly 79% found once. The sample in question was peripheral blood mononuclear cells, obtained before any cancer treatment. The sequence derives from a male donor at least 60 years old with stage II lung adenocarcinoma.

CDR3 loop: CASSIPGGANTEAFF. In nucleotides, the CDR3 is TGTGCCAGTAGTATCCCGGGGGGCGCGAACACTGAAGCTTTCTTT. The chain combines TRBV19 with TRBJ1-1; possible D gene TRBD1, 6 bases. V lost 3 bases to trimming and J lost 1 base, with 12 bases between them. The V gene's germline CDR1 is LNHDA and CDR2 SQIVND (reference sequence). CDR3 size: 15 residues. The whole variable domain, filled in from reference TRBV19 and TRBJ1-1, reads DGGITQSPKYLFRKEGQNVTLSCEQNLNHDAMYWYRQDPGQGLRLIYYSQIVNDFQKGDIAEGYSVSREKKESFPLTVTSAQKNPTAFYLCASSIPGGANTEAFFGQGTRLTVV.